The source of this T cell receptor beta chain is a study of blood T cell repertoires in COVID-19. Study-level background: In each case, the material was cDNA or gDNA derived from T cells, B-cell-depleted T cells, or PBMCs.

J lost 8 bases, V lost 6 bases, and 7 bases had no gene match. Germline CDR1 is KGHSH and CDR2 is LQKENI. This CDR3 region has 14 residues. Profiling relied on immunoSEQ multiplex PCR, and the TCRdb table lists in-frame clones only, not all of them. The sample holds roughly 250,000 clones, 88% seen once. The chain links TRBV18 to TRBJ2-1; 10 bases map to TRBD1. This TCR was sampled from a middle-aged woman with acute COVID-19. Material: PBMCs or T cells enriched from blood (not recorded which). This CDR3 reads CASSLTGGKDEQFF. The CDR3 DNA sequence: TGTGCCAGCTCCCTGACAGGGGGCAAGGATGAGCAGTTCTTC.